Sequencing of this T cell receptor beta chain was carried out in a study of cytomegalovirus exposure and HLA in healthy donors. Of note for this clone: Its antigen is unidentified.

Losses at the gene ends were 0 bases for V and 4 bases for J; bases not matched to a gene: 0. The V gene's germline CDR1 is SGHNT and CDR2 YENEEA. The CDR3 is made up of 15 amino acids. Regarding donors, all were healthy bone marrow donors. PCR was performed using 60 Vbeta and 13 Jbeta primers. This table comes from immunoSEQ multiplex PCR, and its TCRdb copy is limited to in-frame clones, with some not included. The clone table shows over 100,000 clones, with the ten largest holding 1.7%. Regarding the study as a whole: Immune exposure data for these donors was limited to CMV serostatus. Per published reports, the classifier diagnosed cytomegalovirus status with high specificity and sensitivity. In an earlier analysis, most TCR beta V segments were productive about 87% or about 30% of the time.

The V gene is TRBV11-3, the J gene TRBJ2-3, with 11 nucleotides matching TRBD2. The sequencing input was PBMCs. The clonotype was recovered from a man younger than 35 in good health and CMV-seronegative. The CDR3 spells CASSLDSGGADTQYF. DNA for the CDR3: TGTGCCAGCAGCTTAGATAGCGGGGGGGCAGATACGCAGTATTTT.